This TCR beta chain comes out of a study of blood T cell repertoires in COVID-19. Study details: From the United States, Italy and Spain came samples of acute and convalescent COVID-19. The cDNA or gDNA used as material had been derived from T cells, B-cell-depleted T cells, or PBMCs.

Per the authors' pipeline: Researchers report that nucleated cell counts were estimated from reference gene primer amplification. Only in-frame clones appear in the TCRdb table, and some are missing; sequencing was by immunoSEQ multiplex PCR. The V and J calls and clone size are taken from that table; D and trimming were inferred from the DNA. The sample lists 91,000 or so clones, roughly 78% occurring once. Germline V lookup: CDR1 MNHNS, CDR2 SASEGT. Germline trimming cut 2 bases from V and 0 bases from J; bases unmatched to any gene: 4. The CDR3 runs 15 residues. This clonotype originated in a man aged 45 to 65 with active or convalescent COVID-19. The rearrangement uses TRBV6-1 and TRBJ2-7; TRBD1 matches at 7 bases. Input material: peripheral blood. The CDR3 sequence: CASSEWGQLSYEQYF. The CDR3 coding sequence is TGTGCCAGCAGTGAATGGGGACAGCTCTCCTACGAGCAGTACTTC.